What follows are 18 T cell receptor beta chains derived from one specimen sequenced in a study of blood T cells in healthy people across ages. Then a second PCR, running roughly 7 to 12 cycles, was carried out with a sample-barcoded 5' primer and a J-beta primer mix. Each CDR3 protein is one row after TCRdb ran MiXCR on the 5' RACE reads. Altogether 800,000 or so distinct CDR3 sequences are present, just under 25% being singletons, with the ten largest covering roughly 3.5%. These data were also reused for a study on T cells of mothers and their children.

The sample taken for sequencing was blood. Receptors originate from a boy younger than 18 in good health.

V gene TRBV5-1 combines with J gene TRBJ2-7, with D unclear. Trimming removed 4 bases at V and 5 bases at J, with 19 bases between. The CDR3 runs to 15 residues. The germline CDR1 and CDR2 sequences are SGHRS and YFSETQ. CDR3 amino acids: CASSPLSRSFDEQYF. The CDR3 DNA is TGCGCCAGCAGCCCCTTGAGTAGGAGTTTCGACGAGCAGTACTTC.

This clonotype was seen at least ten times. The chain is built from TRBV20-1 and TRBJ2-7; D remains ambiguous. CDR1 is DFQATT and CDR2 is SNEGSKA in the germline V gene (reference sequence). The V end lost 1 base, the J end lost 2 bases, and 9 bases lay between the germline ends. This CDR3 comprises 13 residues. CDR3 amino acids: CSARGTLAYEQYF. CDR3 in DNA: TGCAGTGCTAGAGGTACCCTCGCCTACGAGCAGTACTTC.

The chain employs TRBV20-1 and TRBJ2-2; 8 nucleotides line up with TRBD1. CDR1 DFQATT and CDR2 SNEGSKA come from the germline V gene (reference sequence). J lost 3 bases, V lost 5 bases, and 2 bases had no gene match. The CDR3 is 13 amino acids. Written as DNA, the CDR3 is TGCAGTGCTCAGGGGGCCGACACCGGGGAGCTGTTTTTT. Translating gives CSAQGADTGELFF.

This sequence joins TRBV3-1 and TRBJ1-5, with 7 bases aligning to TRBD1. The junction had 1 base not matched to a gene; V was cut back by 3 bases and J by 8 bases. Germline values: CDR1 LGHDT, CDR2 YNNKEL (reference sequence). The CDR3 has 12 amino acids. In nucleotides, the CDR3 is TGTGCCAGCAGCCACACAGGGGAGCCCCAGCATTTT. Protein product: CASSHTGEPQHF.

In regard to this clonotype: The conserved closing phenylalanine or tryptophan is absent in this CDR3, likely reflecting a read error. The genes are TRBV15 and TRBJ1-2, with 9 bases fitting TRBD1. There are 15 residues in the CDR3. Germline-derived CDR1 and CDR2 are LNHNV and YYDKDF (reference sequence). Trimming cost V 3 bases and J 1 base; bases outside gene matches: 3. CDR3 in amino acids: CATSRGQGVNYGYTL. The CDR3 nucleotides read TGTGCCACCAGCAGGGGACAGGGCGTTAACTATGGCTACACCCTC.

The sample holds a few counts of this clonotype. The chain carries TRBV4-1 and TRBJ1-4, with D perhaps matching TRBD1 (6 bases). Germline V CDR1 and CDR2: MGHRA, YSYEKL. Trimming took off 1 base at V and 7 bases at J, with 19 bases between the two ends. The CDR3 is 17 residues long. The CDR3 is CASSQVINAGEGEKLFF. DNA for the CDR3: TGCGCCAGCAGCCAAGTGATAAACGCAGGGGAAGGTGAAAAACTGTTTTTT.

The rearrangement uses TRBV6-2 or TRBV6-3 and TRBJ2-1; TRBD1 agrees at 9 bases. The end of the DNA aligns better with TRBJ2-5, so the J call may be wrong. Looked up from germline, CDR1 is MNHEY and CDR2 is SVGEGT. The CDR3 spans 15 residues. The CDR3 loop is CASTTRTGAAETQYF. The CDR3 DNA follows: TGTGCCAGCACCACGCGGACAGGGGCGGCGGAGACCCAGTACTTC.

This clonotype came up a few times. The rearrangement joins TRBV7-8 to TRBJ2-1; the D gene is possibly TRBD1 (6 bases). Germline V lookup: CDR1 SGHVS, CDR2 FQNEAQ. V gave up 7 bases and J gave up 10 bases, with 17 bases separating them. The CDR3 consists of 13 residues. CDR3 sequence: CASNSRGTWEQFF. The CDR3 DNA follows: TGTGCCAGCAACTCAAGGGGGACGTGGGAGCAGTTCTTC.

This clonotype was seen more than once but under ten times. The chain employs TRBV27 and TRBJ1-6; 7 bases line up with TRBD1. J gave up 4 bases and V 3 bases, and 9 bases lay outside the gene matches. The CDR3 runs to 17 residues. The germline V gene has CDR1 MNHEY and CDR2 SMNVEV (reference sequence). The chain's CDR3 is CASSLTGRATYNSPLHF. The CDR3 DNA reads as TGTGCCAGCAGTTTGACAGGGAGAGCGACTTATAATTCACCCCTCCACTTT.

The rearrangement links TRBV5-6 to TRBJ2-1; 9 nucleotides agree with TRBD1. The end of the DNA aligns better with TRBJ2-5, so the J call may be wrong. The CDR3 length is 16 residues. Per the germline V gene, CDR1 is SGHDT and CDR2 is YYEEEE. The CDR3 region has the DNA TGTGCCAGCAGTTCTAGAAACAGGGGGCTGGGGGAGACCCAGTACTTC. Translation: CASSSRNRGLGETQYF.

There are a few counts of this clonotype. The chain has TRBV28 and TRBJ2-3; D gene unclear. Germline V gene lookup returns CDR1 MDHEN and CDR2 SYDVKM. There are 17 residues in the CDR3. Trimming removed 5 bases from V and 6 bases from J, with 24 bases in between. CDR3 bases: TGTGCCAGCAGTCCTTCGGAAGGAATTACGGGCTCCGATACGCAGTATTTT. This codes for CASSPSEGITGSDTQYF.

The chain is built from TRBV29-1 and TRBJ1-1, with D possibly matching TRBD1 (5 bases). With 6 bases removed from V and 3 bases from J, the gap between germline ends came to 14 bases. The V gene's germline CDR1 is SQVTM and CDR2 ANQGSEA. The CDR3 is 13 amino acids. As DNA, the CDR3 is TGCAGCGTGTCACAGGTCATGGACACTGAAGCTTTCTTT. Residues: CSVSQVMDTEAFF.

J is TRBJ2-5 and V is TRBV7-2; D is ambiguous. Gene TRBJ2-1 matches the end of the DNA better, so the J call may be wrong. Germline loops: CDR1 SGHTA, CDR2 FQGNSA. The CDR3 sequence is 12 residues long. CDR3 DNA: TGTGCCAGCAGCTTTAGTTGGAATGAGCAGTTCTTC. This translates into CASSFSWNEQFF.

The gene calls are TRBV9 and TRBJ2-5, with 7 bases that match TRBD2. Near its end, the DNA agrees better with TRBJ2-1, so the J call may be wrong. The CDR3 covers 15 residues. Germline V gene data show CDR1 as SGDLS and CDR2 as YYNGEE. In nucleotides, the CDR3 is TGTGCCAGCAGCGGCTTGGGGACTATCCACAATGAGCAGTTCTTC. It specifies CASSGLGTIHNEQFF.

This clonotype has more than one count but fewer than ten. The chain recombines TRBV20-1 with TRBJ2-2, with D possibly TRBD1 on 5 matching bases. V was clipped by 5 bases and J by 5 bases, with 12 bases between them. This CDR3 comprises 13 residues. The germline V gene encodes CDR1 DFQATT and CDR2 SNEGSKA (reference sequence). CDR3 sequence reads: CSADGQGTGELFF. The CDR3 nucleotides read TGCAGTGCTGATGGACAAGGAACCGGGGAGCTGTTTTTT.

The CDR3 reads CASSEIAKTQYF. CDR3 in DNA: TGTGCCAGCAGTGAGATCGCGAAGACCCAGTACTTC. The V gene is TRBV2, the J gene TRBJ2-1, with D unclear. The last part of the DNA fits TRBJ2-5 better; the J call may be wrong. The CDR3 length is 12 residues. Germline CDR1 SNHLY, CDR2 FYNNEI.

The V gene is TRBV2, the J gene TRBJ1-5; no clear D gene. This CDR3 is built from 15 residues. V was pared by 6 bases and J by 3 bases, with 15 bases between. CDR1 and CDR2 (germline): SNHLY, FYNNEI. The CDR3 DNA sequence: TGTGCCAGCAGCCCCAAGAGTTTCGACAATCAGCCCCAGCATTTT. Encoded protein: CASSPKSFDNQPQHF.

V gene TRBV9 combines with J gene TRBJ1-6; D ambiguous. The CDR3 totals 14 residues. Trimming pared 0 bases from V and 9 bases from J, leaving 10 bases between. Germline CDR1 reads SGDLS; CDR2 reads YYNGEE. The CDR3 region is CASSVGTWGSPLHF. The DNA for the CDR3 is TGTGCCAGCAGCGTAGGGACTTGGGGTTCACCCCTCCACTTT.